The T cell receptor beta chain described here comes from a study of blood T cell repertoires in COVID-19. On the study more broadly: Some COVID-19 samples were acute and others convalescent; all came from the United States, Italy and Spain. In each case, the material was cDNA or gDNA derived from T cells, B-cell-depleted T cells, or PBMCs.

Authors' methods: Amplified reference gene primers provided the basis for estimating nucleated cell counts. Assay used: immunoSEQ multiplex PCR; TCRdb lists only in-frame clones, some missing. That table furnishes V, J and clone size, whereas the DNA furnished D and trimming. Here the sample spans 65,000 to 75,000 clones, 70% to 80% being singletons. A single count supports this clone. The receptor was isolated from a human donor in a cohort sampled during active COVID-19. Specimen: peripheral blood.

The CDR3 bases are TGTGCCAGCAGCGCTATACTAGCGGGGGCTAGCACAGATACGCAGTATTTT. As protein: CASSAILAGASTDTQYF. This rearrangement joins TRBV3-1 (or the pseudogene TRBV3-2) to TRBJ2-3; 11 positions match TRBD2. This CDR3 region has 17 residues. CDR1 LGHDT and CDR2 YNNKEL come from the germline V gene (reference sequence). The V gene end was trimmed by 5 bases and the J gene end by 0 bases; junction bases not matched to a gene: 7.